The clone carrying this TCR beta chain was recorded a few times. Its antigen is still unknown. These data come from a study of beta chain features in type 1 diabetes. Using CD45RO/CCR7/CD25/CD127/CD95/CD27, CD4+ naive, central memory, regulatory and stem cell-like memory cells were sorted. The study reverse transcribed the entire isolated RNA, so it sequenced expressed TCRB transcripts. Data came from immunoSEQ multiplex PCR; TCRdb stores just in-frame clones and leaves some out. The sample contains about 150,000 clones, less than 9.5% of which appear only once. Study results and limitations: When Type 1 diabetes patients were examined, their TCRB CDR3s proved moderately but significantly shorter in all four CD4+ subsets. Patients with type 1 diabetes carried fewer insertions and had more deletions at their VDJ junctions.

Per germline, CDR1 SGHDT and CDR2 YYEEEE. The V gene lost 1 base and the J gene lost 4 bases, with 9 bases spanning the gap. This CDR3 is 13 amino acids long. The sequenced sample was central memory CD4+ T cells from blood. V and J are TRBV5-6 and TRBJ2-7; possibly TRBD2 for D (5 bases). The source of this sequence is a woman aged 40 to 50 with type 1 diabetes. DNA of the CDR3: TGTGCCAGCAGCTTGATTCGCGGGTACGAGCAGTACTTC. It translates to CASSLIRGYEQYF.